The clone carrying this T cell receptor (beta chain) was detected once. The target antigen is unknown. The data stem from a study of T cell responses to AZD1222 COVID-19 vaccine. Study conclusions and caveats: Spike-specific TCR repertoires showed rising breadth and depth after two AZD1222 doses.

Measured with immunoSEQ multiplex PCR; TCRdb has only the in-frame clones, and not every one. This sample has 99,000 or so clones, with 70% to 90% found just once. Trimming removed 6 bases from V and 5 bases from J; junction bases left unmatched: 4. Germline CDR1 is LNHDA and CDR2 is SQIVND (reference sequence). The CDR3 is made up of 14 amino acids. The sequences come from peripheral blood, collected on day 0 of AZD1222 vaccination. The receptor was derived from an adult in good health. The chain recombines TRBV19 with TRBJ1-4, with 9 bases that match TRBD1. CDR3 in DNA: TGTGCCAGTAGCCGAGGACAGGGGAATGAAAAACTGTTTTTT. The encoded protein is CASSRGQGNEKLFF. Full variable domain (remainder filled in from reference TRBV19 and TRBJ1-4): DGGITQSPKYLFRKEGQNVTLSCEQNLNHDAMYWYRQDPGQGLRLIYYSQIVNDFQKGDIAEGYSVSREKKESFPLTVTSAQKNPTAFYLCASSRGQGNEKLFFGSGTQLSVL.